This T cell receptor (beta chain) was found in a study of vaccination and CD4 T cells after COVID-19. Study overall: Cells were stimulated with overlapping spike peptide pools from SARS-CoV-2, HCoV-NL63, HCoV-OC43 and HCoV-229E.

Sequenced with the Oncomine TCR Beta short-read assay was DNA taken from cultured CD4+ T cells. TCRdb used MiXCR to reprocess the PCR reads, holding one entry per CDR3 protein. The sample has under 15,000 distinct CDR3 sequences, 50% seen once. Treatment reported: approximately 9-day PBMC culture with coronavirus spike peptide pools or control peptides (ViraFEST assay). Concerning this clonotype: The antigen is not known.

This clonotype was obtained from a human donor who had recovered from COVID-19. The sequencing sample was made of CD4+ T cells from blood, cultured in vitro.

CDR3 nucleotide sequence: TGTGCCAGCAGCTCTCCCGTAGAGGCCCCGATTGGGGCTTTCTTT. This encodes CASSSPVEAPIGAFF. The V call is TRBV7-2, the J call TRBJ1-1; D is undetermined. Germline CDR1 reads SGHTA; CDR2 reads FQGNSA. The CDR3 totals 15 residues. The ends were cut back, 4 bases at V and 11 bases at J, with 23 bases in the middle.